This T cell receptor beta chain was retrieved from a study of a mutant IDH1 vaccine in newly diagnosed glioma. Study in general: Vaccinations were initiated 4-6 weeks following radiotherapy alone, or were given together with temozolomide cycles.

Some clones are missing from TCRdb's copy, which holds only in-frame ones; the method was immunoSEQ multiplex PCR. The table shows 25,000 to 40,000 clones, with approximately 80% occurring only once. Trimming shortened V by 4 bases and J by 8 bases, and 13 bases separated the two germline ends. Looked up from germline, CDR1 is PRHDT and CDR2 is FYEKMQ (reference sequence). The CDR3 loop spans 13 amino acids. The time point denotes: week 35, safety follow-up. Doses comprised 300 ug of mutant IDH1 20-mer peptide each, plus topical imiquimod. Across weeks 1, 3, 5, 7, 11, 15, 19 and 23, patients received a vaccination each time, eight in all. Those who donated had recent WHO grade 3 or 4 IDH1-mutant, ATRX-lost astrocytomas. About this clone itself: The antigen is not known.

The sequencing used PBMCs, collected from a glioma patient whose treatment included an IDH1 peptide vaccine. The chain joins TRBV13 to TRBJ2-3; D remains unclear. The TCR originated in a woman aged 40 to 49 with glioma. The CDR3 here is CASSWGQSGTQYF. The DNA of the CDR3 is TGTGCCAGCAGCTGGGGTCAATCCGGTACGCAGTATTTT.